These T cell receptor beta chains were read from a single sample in a study of early T cells in non-severe SARS-CoV-2 infection. TCRdb reanalysed the 5' RACE reads using MiXCR and keeps one entry per CDR3 protein. The sample contains tens of thousands of distinct CDR3 sequences, around 13% of which appear only once. Sequencing was carried out using whole blood. These receptors originate from an adult who was a healthcare worker with PCR-confirmed SARS-CoV-2 infection or an uninfected control (not recorded which). Each CDR3 is given with its conserved first and last residue. Each record gives: D gene, clone size, J gene, V gene, CDR3 DNA, CDR3 protein. A D gene is named only where the DNA matches it firmly. Some rows mark clone size as missing; the rest say once, few, many or name a class of expanded clone.

>TRBD1|once|TRBJ2-5|TRBV5-8
TGTGCCAGCAGCTTAGGACAGGGGATAGGAGAGACCCAGTACTTC
CASSLGQGIGETQYF
>.|.|TRBJ2-4|TRBV20-1
TGCAGTGCTGGGAGCAGGGACATTCAGTACTTC
CSAGSRDIQYF
>.|.|TRBJ2-7|TRBV12-3/TRBV12-4
TGTGCCAGCAGACGCAGGGACTCCTACGAGCAGTACTTC
CASRRRDSYEQYF
>TRBD2|many|TRBJ2-5|TRBV4-3
TGCGCCAGCAGCCAAGATTGGGCTAGCGGGGTAGAGACCCAGTACTTC
CASSQDWASGVETQYF
>TRBD2|.|TRBJ2-1|TRBV4-1
TGCGCCAGCAGCCAAGATTCCCCCGCGGGGGGGCGAGACAATGAGCAGTTCTTC
CASSQDSPAGGRDNEQFF
>.|.|TRBJ1-6|TRBV2
TGTGCCAGCAGCGGTCGGACAGCCAATTCACCCCTCCACTTT
CASSGRTANSPLHF
>.|many|TRBJ1-6|TRBV9
TGTGCCAGCAGCGTTGGGTTGCCGGGGCCCCTCCACTTT
CASSVGLPGPLHF
>.|.|TRBJ1-1|TRBV18
TGTGCCAGCTCAACCAACAACCCGGTATTGGCTTTCTTT
CASSTNNPVLAFF
>.|few|TRBJ1-2|TRBV10-2
TGCGCCAGCAGTGATTTAACAGGAGCCAACTATGGCTACACCTTC
CASSDLTGANYGYTF
>.|.|TRBJ1-5|TRBV19
TGTGCCAGTAGTATCGAGGGATATGGCAATCAGCCCCAGCATTTT
CASSIEGYGNQPQHF
>.|many|TRBJ1-3|TRBV19
TGTGCCAGTAGTATAGTCGGCAGCTCTGGAAACACCATATATTTT
CASSIVGSSGNTIYF
>.|.|TRBJ2-1|TRBV4-3
TGCGCCAGCAGCCCCGACTGGTCAAGCTCCTACAATGAGCAGTTCTTC
CASSPDWSSSYNEQFF
>.|.|TRBJ2-1|TRBV20-1
TGCAGTGCCACGAGGTACACCCCCCTCAATGAGCAGTTCTTC
CSATRYTPLNEQFF
>TRBD1|.|TRBJ1-1|TRBV13
TGTGCCAGCAGACAGGGGTGGACTGAAGCTTTCTTT
CASRQGWTEAFF
>.|many|TRBJ2-7|TRBV25-1
TGTGCCAGCAGTGAGCCCCACCTCTACGAGCAGTACTTC
CASSEPHLYEQYF
>.|many|TRBJ1-4|TRBV6-6
TGTGCCAGCAGTTACTCGCCGGGCGAAAAACTGTTTTTT
CASSYSPGEKLFF
>.|few|TRBJ2-1|TRBV29-1
TGCAGCGTTGAAGAGGACAGCTACAATGAGCAGTTCTTC
CSVEEDSYNEQFF
>.|.|TRBJ1-2|TRBV7-2
TGTGCCAGCAGTTCAGAGGTCCGCTACACCTTC
CASSSEVRYTF
>.|.|TRBJ1-5|TRBV12-3/TRBV12-4
TGTGCCAGCACAGCGGACCGATCGGCCCAGCATTTT
CASTADRSAQHF
>.|few|TRBJ1-4|TRBV7-9
TGTGCCAGCAGCTGGGACGGGGAGAATGAAAAACTGTTTTTT
CASSWDGENEKLFF
>.|few|TRBJ1-3|TRBV10-3
TGTGCCATCAGTGAGTCCCAGGCCAATGGAAACACCATATATTTT
CAISESQANGNTIYF
>TRBD2|many|TRBJ2-7|TRBV6-2/TRBV6-3
TGTGCCAGCAGAGTAGCGGGGTTGGACGAGCAGTACTTC
CASRVAGLDEQYF
>.|few|TRBJ2-3|TRBV2
TGTGCCAGCAGCCCTGAGCGGTACACAGATACGCAGTATTTT
CASSPERYTDTQYF